This TCR beta chain derives from a study of T-cell reconstitution after alpha-beta-depleted transplantation in children. Findings and limits, study-wide: In patients about two months after transplant, alpha-beta T cells reportedly arose from several hundred expanded graft clones. Once a year had passed after transplant, T-cell counts and diversity came mostly from newly produced T cells.

This clonotype occurred a few times. Its matching antigen is unknown. CDR1 and CDR2 from the germline V gene are KGHDR and SFDVKD. There are 16 residues in the CDR3. Trimming stripped 1 base from V and 2 bases from J, with 11 bases between. Using unique molecular identifiers, the investigators prepared the TCRbeta library. Via MiXCR, TCRdb re-called the PCR reads, giving one row per CDR3 protein. The table shows hundreds of thousands of distinct CDR3 sequences, with approximately 13% occurring only once. Source: PBMCs, mostly from graft donor cells, taken 360 days after TCRalphabeta/CD19-depleted stem cell transplant. The sequence derives from a male patient aged 5 to 17 who had a stem cell transplant for acute myeloid leukemia, so the T cells may come from the graft donor. This chain connects TRBV24-1 to TRBJ2-1; a possible D gene is TRBD1 (6 bases). The CDR3 region is CATSDFEGDTYNEQFF. CDR3 DNA sequence: TGTGCCACCAGTGATTTTGAAGGGGACACCTACAATGAGCAGTTCTTC.